This T cell receptor beta chain was retrieved from a study of cytomegalovirus exposure and HLA in healthy donors. Points from the study as a whole: Looking again later, the authors saw that most CMV-associated TCR beta chains seemed HLA-restricted. Based on reports, TCR beta sequences accurately predicted HLA-A and HLA-B alleles for most subjects. The study listed roughly 160 cytomegalovirus-associated TCR beta chains. Most TCR sequences showed up rarely, but some public TCRs showed up in many donors.

This CDR3 spans 14 amino acids. Germline CDR1 is SGHRS and CDR2 is YFSETQ. V gave up 0 bases and J gave up 1 base, with 7 bases separating them. As concerns this clone: Its antigen is not identified.

The PCR used 60 Vbeta and 13 Jbeta primers. This table comes from immunoSEQ multiplex PCR, and its TCRdb copy is limited to in-frame clones, with some not included. There are approximately 170,000 clones in the sample; just over 70% occur only once, and 4.5% to 5% lies in the top ten. This TCR came from a man aged 18 to 29 in good health and CMV-seropositive. V and J are TRBV5-1 and TRBJ1-2; D is undetermined. Sequencing used PBMCs. CDR3 DNA sequence: TGCGCCAGCAGCTTGGAAGCGGATAACTATGGCTACACCTTC. It encodes CASSLEADNYGYTF.